This T cell receptor (beta chain) was recorded in a study of blood T cell repertoires in COVID-19. Overall study context: Spain, Italy and the United States supplied samples that represented acute and convalescent COVID-19.

V dropped 3 bases and J dropped 4 bases, with 15 bases sitting between them. From germline, CDR1 is ENHRY and CDR2 SYGVKD. The CDR3 is 15 residues long. Measured with immunoSEQ multiplex PCR; TCRdb has only the in-frame clones, and not every one. The table has 150,000 to 160,000 clones, 75% to 85% seen once. This clone occurred once. This sequence joins TRBV10-3 and TRBJ1-1; no definite D call. The sample taken for sequencing was peripheral blood. The source is a man in his 60s with acute or convalescent COVID-19. The CDR3 region has the DNA TGTGCCATCAGTGATCATGGAGGCTCGAGCACTGAAGCTTTCTTT. It encodes CAISDHGGSSTEAFF.